This entry lists 16 T cell receptor beta chains sequenced from one sample in a study of blood T cells in healthy people across ages. Next came a second PCR, run for about 7 to 12 cycles, which used a sample-barcoded 5' primer along with a J-beta primer mix. TCRdb recomputed calls from the 5' RACE reads with MiXCR, one row per CDR3 protein. The data show about 1.7 million distinct CDR3 sequences, roughly 30% seen once. Sequenced material: blood. The receptors come from a woman in her 30s in good health.

The chain carries TRBV12-3 or TRBV12-4 and TRBJ2-3; D is uncertain. The CDR3 length is 14 residues. The V and J ends lost 2 bases and 1 base respectively, with 7 bases between them. The CDR3 DNA reads TGTGCCAGCAGTTTAAAGGTACGCACAGATACGCAGTATTTT. Translated: CASSLKVRTDTQYF.

This chain uses TRBV5-5 with TRBJ2-4; TRBD2 matches at 9 bases. The tail of the sequence fits TRBJ2-5 better, so the J call may be wrong. This CDR3 is 15 amino acids long. Germline V gives CDR1 SGHKS, CDR2 YYEKEE (reference sequence). The DNA of the CDR3 is TGTGCCAGCAGCTTGGGAGCGGTAGCGGGAGTGACCCAGTACTTC. It yields the protein CASSLGAVAGVTQYF.

This clonotype was seen many times. This rearrangement joins TRBV9 to TRBJ2-7, with 9 bases lining up with TRBD1. With 3 bases clipped from V and 3 bases from J, the junction kept 1 base outside the gene matches. Germline V gene sequence: CDR1 SGDLS, CDR2 YYNGEE. The CDR3 extends over 13 amino acids. The CDR3 reads CASSADRGYEQYF. CDR3 coding DNA: TGTGCCAGCAGCGCGGACAGGGGCTACGAGCAGTACTTC.

The table lists this clonotype with many counts. CDR3 in DNA: TGTGCCAGCAGCTTGGGGGGGCAGAAAAACATTCAGTACTTC. It yields the protein CASSLGGQKNIQYF. V usage is TRBV5-5 and J usage is TRBJ2-4, with D maybe TRBD1 (6 bases). Trimming removed 0 bases at V and 4 bases at J, with 8 bases between. Per germline, CDR1 SGHKS and CDR2 YYEKEE (reference sequence). CDR3 length: 14 residues.

This clonotype was seen a few times. The rearrangement links TRBV7-3 to TRBJ2-3; no definite D call. Germline lookup yields CDR1 SGHTA and CDR2 FQGTGA. CDR3 size: 13 residues. V lost 4 bases and J 4 bases, leaving 9 bases between the germline ends. This chain's CDR3 is CASSYMGSDTQYF. For the CDR3, the DNA is TGTGCCAGCAGCTACATGGGGTCAGATACGCAGTATTTT.

V and J are TRBV29-1 and TRBJ1-1; D remains unclear. Germline V gene lookup returns CDR1 SQVTM and CDR2 ANQGSEA. The length of the CDR3 is 13 residues. V lost 7 bases, J lost 1 base, and 13 bases lay in between. The CDR3 loop is CSGRRTANTEAFF. The CDR3, as DNA: TGCAGCGGCCGGAGGACGGCGAACACTGAAGCTTTCTTT. The full variable domain, with the rest looked up from reference TRBV29-1 and TRBJ1-1, is SAVISQKPSRDICQRGTSLTIQCQVDSQVTMMFWYRQQPGQSLTLIATANQGSEATYESGFVIDKFPISRPNLTFSTLTVSNMSPEDSSIYLCSGRRTANTEAFFGQGTRLTVV.

To note about this clonotype: A read error may be the cause here, since a much bigger clone is one base away. The rearrangement joins TRBV9 to TRBJ2-1; D is unresolved. Germline V lookup: CDR1 SGDLS, CDR2 YYNGEE. CDR3 length: 14 amino acids. CDR3 sequence: CASSPDATPEERFF. CDR3 DNA sequence: TGTGCCAGCAGCCCTGACGCCACTCCCGAGGAGCGGTTCTTC.

The sample holds one count of this clonotype. One end of the junction does not line up with germline, which may come from a read error. The V and J genes are TRBV20-1 and TRBJ1-4; perhaps TRBD1 as D (6 bases). CDR1 and CDR2 (germline): DFQATT, SNEGSKA (reference sequence). CDR3 length: 16 amino acids. CDR3 sequence reads: CSAPTDRRATNEKLVF. The DNA of the CDR3 is TGCAGTGCTCCTACCGACAGGCGTGCCACTAATGAAAAACTGGTTTTT.

Points on this clonotype: One end of the junction varies from germline; a read error may be responsible. The chain couples TRBV20-1 to TRBJ2-7, with D unresolved. The CDR3 loop spans 15 amino acids. Germline V gene data show CDR1 as DFQATT and CDR2 as SNEGSKA (reference sequence). CDR3 region: CSVRDRVKYSYEQYF. In DNA form, the CDR3 reads TGCAGTGTTAGAGATCGGGTGAAATACTCCTACGAGCAGTACTTC.

This sequence joins TRBV12-3 or TRBV12-4 and TRBJ2-7, with 9 nucleotides matching TRBD1. Trimming took 5 bases from V and 2 from J; bases not matched to a gene: 13. The CDR3 is made up of 17 amino acids. In DNA, the CDR3 is TGTGCCAGCAGTCCTATAACCGGGACAGGGCGGACCTACGAGCAGTACTTC. Residues: CASSPITGTGRTYEQYF.

This clonotype was observed a few times. V and J are TRBV18 and TRBJ1-1, with unresolved D. V lost 10 bases to trimming and J lost 2 bases, with 14 bases between them. Germline CDR1 KGHSH, CDR2 LQKENI. This CDR3 spans 13 amino acids. The CDR3 nucleotides read TGTGCCAACTCGTCCGGGAGTAACACTGAAGCTTTCTTT. Its protein product is CANSSGSNTEAFF.

This clonotype was observed a few times. The chain is built from TRBV30 and TRBJ2-3, with 9 bases identical to TRBD2. CDR1 is GTSNPN and CDR2 is SVGIG in the germline V gene (reference sequence). Trimming at V came to 5 bases and at J to 5 bases, leaving 8 bases not matched to a gene. This CDR3 region has 14 residues. The CDR3 bases are TGTGCCTGGCTGGTAGCGGGGGCTATAGATACGCAGTATTTT. Translation gives CAWLVAGAIDTQYF.

This clonotype was seen at least ten times. The CDR3 region is CASSPPGELFF. CDR3 in DNA: TGTGCCAGCAGCCCCCCCGGGGAGCTGTTTTTT. The V gene is TRBV7-8, the J gene TRBJ2-2; no firm D call. This CDR3 contains 11 residues. Trimming removed 5 bases at V and 6 bases at J, with 4 bases between. Germline-derived CDR1 and CDR2 are SGHVS and FQNEAQ.

The V gene is TRBV7-6, the J gene TRBJ2-6; TRBD2 is a possible D gene (5 bases). Deletions cut 4 bases from V and 3 bases from J, with 13 bases between. The CDR3 loop spans 16 amino acids. Per the germline V gene, CDR1 is SGHVS and CDR2 is FNYEAQ. CDR3 DNA sequence: TGTGCCAGCAGCTCAGAAGCCGGGAATGGGGCCAACGTCCTGACTTTC. It is translated as CASSSEAGNGANVLTF.

The V call is TRBV12-3 or TRBV12-4, the J call TRBJ2-7, with D unresolved. TRBJ2-5 explains the end of the DNA better; the J call may be wrong. The CDR3 runs to 15 residues. CDR3 DNA sequence: TGTGCCAGCAGAAGGGCCCGATCGATTCAAGAGACCCAGTACTTC. This translates into CASRRARSIQETQYF.

The rearrangement links TRBV21-1 to TRBJ1-1; the D call of TRBD1 is as the table states it, not checked on the DNA. TRBV21-1 is tagged as a pseudogene. The CDR3 contains 18 residues. CDR3 protein: CASSPRADRGCRNTEAFF. The CDR3 nucleotides are TGTGCCAGCAGCCCTCGAGCGGACAGGGGATGTAGGAACACTGAAGCTTTCTTT.